This passage covers 20 T cell receptor beta chains from one sample sequenced in a study of radiotherapy plus CTLA-4 blockade in lung cancer. Sequencing used immunoSEQ multiplex PCR; TCRdb keeps in-frame clones, though not all of them. The repertoire includes some 90,000 clones, around 83% of them detected once, and around 0.76% sits in the top ten. Sequences were derived from peripheral blood, sampled from a patient treated with radiotherapy plus ipilimumab. The source of these receptors is a human donor with non-small cell lung cancer who had stable disease on radiotherapy plus ipilimumab.

V usage is TRBV7-8 and J usage is TRBJ2-1; 7 bases are shared with TRBD2. The V and J ends lost 1 base and 0 bases, in that order; junction bases with no gene match: 3. This CDR3 spans 16 amino acids. Per the germline V gene, CDR1 is SGHVS and CDR2 is FQNEAQ. This chain's CDR3 is CASSLVGGTSYNEQFF. For the CDR3, the DNA is TGTGCCAGCAGCTTAGTGGGGGGGACCTCCTACAATGAGCAGTTCTTC. The full variable domain, with the rest looked up from reference TRBV7-8 and TRBJ2-1, is GAGVSQSPRYKVAKRGQDVALRCDPISGHVSLFWYQQALGQGPEFLTYFQNEAQLDKSGLPSDRFFAERPEGSVSTLKIQRTQQEDSAVYLCASSLVGGTSYNEQFFGPGTRLTVL.

This chain connects TRBV27 to TRBJ1-5; D is perhaps TRBD1 (6 bases). From germline, CDR1 is MNHEY and CDR2 SMNVEV (reference sequence). Trimming left V 5 bases short and J 5 bases short, with 25 bases between. This CDR3 region has 18 residues. The CDR3 reads CASSKGGLTKGRDQPQHF. The CDR3 nucleotides read TGTGCCAGCAGTAAGGGGGGCCTAACGAAGGGCCGGGATCAGCCCCAGCATTTT.

This clone was counted a single time. The gene calls are TRBV29-1 and TRBJ1-2; D unclear. The V gene's germline CDR1 is SQVTM and CDR2 ANQGSEA. V lost 0 bases and J 4 bases, leaving 9 bases between the germline ends. This CDR3 has 13 residues. As DNA, the CDR3 is TGCAGCGTTGAAGATTGGGCATCCTATGGCTACACCTTC. It specifies CSVEDWASYGYTF.

The V gene is TRBV10-3, the J gene TRBJ1-2, with no clear D. The CDR3 runs 12 residues. V was cut by 3 bases and J by 8 bases, with 10 bases left in between. CDR1 is ENHRY, CDR2 SYGVKD, per germline. Here the CDR3 DNA reads TGTGCCATCAGTGAAGGGCTGGGAGGCTACACCTTC. Protein: CAISEGLGGYTF.

As for this clone: This CDR3 is also generated by other DNA sequences in the sample. The chain joins TRBV4-1 to TRBJ1-5; the D gene is possibly TRBD1 (5 bases). Germline V gene sequence: CDR1 MGHRA, CDR2 YSYEKL. CDR3 length equals 17 residues. The V end was cut by 0 bases, the J end by 3 bases, with 15 bases between. This chain's CDR3 is CASSQEGSGGTNQPQHF. CDR3 sequence (DNA): TGCGCCAGCAGCCAAGAGGGCTCGGGAGGGACCAATCAGCCCCAGCATTTT.

The chain couples TRBV11-2 to TRBJ1-1; D remains unclear. This CDR3 comprises 14 residues. The germline gives CDR1 SGHAT, CDR2 FQNNGV. Trimming took off 3 bases at V and 8 bases at J, with 16 bases between the two ends. CDR3 nucleotide sequence: TGTGCCAGCAGCTTGGAGGGAGGGTCTGCGGAAGCTTTCTTT. It encodes CASSLEGGSAEAFF.

This sequence joins TRBV19 and TRBJ2-2, with 11 bases aligning to TRBD2. Trimming at V came to 4 bases and at J to 1 base, leaving 11 bases not matched to a gene. Looked up from germline, CDR1 is LNHDA and CDR2 is SQIVND (reference sequence). There are 19 residues in the CDR3. The CDR3 region has the DNA TGTGCCAGTAGTAGCCTCCGGCTAGCGGGAGGCCGGAACACCGGGGAGCTGTTTTTT. Protein product: CASSSLRLAGGRNTGELFF.

The chain links TRBV2 to TRBJ2-5; TRBD2 matches 7 bases. With 4 bases clipped from V and 2 bases from J, the junction kept 1 base outside the gene matches. The CDR3 is 13 amino acids. In germline, CDR1 is SNHLY, CDR2 FYNNEI. As DNA, the CDR3 is TGTGCCAGCAGTGGGACTAGACAAGAGACCCAGTACTTC. Amino acids: CASSGTRQETQYF.

The rearrangement joins TRBV5-1 to TRBJ1-3; no clear D. There are 16 residues in the CDR3. V lost 1 base and J lost 3, with 14 bases in between. Germline values: CDR1 SGHRS, CDR2 YFSETQ. CDR3 in DNA: TGCGCCAGCAGCTTGTCGTCCCCGGGCTTTGGAAACACCATATATTTT. Its translation is CASSLSSPGFGNTIYF. The complete variable domain, with remaining parts taken from reference TRBV5-1 and TRBJ1-3, reads KAGVTQTPRYLIKTRGQQVTLSCSPISGHRSVSWYQQTPGQGLQFLFEYFSETQRNKGNFPGRFSGRQFSNSRSEMNVSTLELGDSALYLCASSLSSPGFGNTIYFGEGSWLTVV.

This clone was observed a few times. V is TRBV18 and J is TRBJ1-6; possibly TRBD1 for D (5 bases). The CDR3 is made up of 14 amino acids. The V and J ends lost 2 bases and 7 bases respectively, with 9 bases between them. From germline, CDR1 is KGHSH and CDR2 LQKENI. CDR3 region: CASSPNRKNSPLHF. The CDR3, as DNA: TGTGCCAGCTCACCAAACAGGAAGAATTCACCCCTCCACTTT.

The chain is built from TRBV9 and TRBJ2-5, with 13 bases that match TRBD2. V lost 3 bases and J lost 4; bases outside the gene matches: 6. The CDR3 is 16 residues long. Germline V gene data show CDR1 as SGDLS and CDR2 as YYNGEE. CDR3 region: CASSEGLAGYGETQYF. DNA for the CDR3: TGTGCCAGCAGCGAGGGACTAGCGGGATATGGAGAGACCCAGTACTTC.

The chain combines TRBV28 with TRBJ2-3; D is uncertain. In germline, CDR1 is MDHEN, CDR2 SYDVKM. Deletions cut 5 bases from V and 1 base from J, with 16 bases between. This CDR3 region has 16 residues. The CDR3 sequence is CASSPPGFGGTDTQYF. DNA of the CDR3: TGTGCCAGCAGTCCCCCGGGTTTTGGGGGCACAGATACGCAGTATTTT.

The V call is TRBV6-5, the J call TRBJ1-2, with D perhaps TRBD1 (6 bases). V dropped 5 bases and J dropped 4 bases, with 11 bases sitting between them. CDR3 length: 13 amino acids. Looked up from germline, CDR1 is MNHEY and CDR2 is SVGAGI. The CDR3 nucleotides read TGTGCCAGCAGTACAGGGCTCGGCTATGGCTACACCTTC. Its protein is CASSTGLGYGYTF.

This rearrangement joins TRBV18 to TRBJ2-7; 11 bases align to TRBD1. The CDR3 is 15 amino acids. The germline CDR1 and CDR2 sequences are KGHSH and LQKENI. V lost 1 base, J lost 3 bases, and 2 bases stayed unmatched. The DNA for the CDR3 is TGTGCCAGCTCACCACGAGGGACAGGGGGCTACGAGCAGTACTTC. Translated: CASSPRGTGGYEQYF.

The chain combines TRBV7-9 with TRBJ2-1; TRBD2 matches 14 bases. The CDR3 consists of 16 residues. Germline V gives CDR1 SEHNR, CDR2 FQNEAQ (reference sequence). The J segment lost 6 bases and the V segment lost 0 bases, leaving 1 base of the junction unmatched. CDR3 DNA sequence: TGTGCCAGCAGCTTAGCGACTAGCGGGAGGGCCAATGAGCAGTTCTTC. It translates to CASSLATSGRANEQFF.

The chain joins TRBV9 to TRBJ2-5; no clear D. The CDR3 runs 12 residues. Germline V lookup: CDR1 SGDLS, CDR2 YYNGEE. V was clipped by 0 bases and J by 1 base, with 1 base between them. The CDR3 protein is CASSVVQETQYF. Here the CDR3 DNA reads TGTGCCAGCAGCGTAGTCCAAGAGACCCAGTACTTC.

The CDR3 nucleotides are TGTGCCAGCGGTGATTCGAACACTGAAGCTTTCTTT. Its translation is CASGDSNTEAFF. This rearrangement joins TRBV28 to TRBJ1-1; D uncertain. The germline V gene has CDR1 MDHEN and CDR2 SYDVKM. The CDR3 extends over 12 amino acids. The V gene lost 8 bases and the J gene lost 1 base, with 8 bases spanning the gap.

CDR3: CASSIDLRQGPAEAFF. CDR3 nucleotides: TGTGCCAGTAGTATAGATCTGAGACAGGGTCCCGCTGAAGCTTTCTTT. The genes are TRBV19 and TRBJ1-1; 7 nucleotides line up with TRBD1. The CDR3 extends over 16 amino acids. The V segment lost 0 bases and the J segment 6 bases; nucleotides outside the gene matches: 10. CDR1 is LNHDA, CDR2 SQIVND, per germline (reference sequence).

The V gene is TRBV27, the J gene TRBJ1-6; D might be TRBD1 (6 bases). Trimming took off 8 bases at V and 0 bases at J, with 14 bases between the two ends. The CDR3 length is 16 residues. Germline CDR1 reads MNHEY; CDR2 reads SMNVEV (reference sequence). This chain's CDR3 is CASSPSDSSYNSPLHF. As DNA, the CDR3 is TGTGCCAGCTCTCCTTCGGACAGCTCCTATAATTCACCCCTCCACTTT.

The chain links TRBV9 to TRBJ2-1; 10 bases line up with TRBD2. Trimming removed 0 bases from V and 5 bases from J; junction bases left unmatched: 11. Germline CDR1 reads SGDLS; CDR2 reads YYNGEE. The CDR3 has 18 residues. CDR3 nucleotides: TGTGCCAGCAGCGTAGGGGTGGGGAGCGGGAGGGCCAACAATGAGCAGTTCTTC. Protein sequence: CASSVGVGSGRANNEQFF. The full variable domain, with the rest looked up from reference TRBV9 and TRBJ2-1, is DSGVTQTPKHLITATGQRVTLRCSPRSGDLSVYWYQQSLDQGLQFLIQYYNGEERAKGNILERFSAQQFPDLHSELNLSSLELGDSALYFCASSVGVGSGRANNEQFFGPGTRLTVL.